The T cell receptor (beta chain) described here comes from a study of T-cell memory formation after mild COVID-19. The CDR3 has 13 amino acids. Trimming pared 7 bases from V and 8 bases from J, leaving 17 bases between. On this clonotype: Its antigen remains unknown.

TCRdb fed the 5' RACE reads into MiXCR, producing one record per CDR3 protein. The table has fewer than 500,000 distinct CDR3 sequences, about 23% seen once. Study observations and caveats: Cross-reactive memory apparently joined, as some responding clones appeared in pre-infection memory. Among contracting clones, CD4+ were mainly CM/EM and CD8+ enriched in EMRA. Proof of SARS-CoV-2 specificity was absent for the second-wave clones that crested on day 37. CD4/CD8 balance characterized clones contracting day 15 to 85, and CD4+ skew characterized later expanders.

Sequencing was performed on PBMCs or a T cell subset sorted from them (not recorded which). The sequence was obtained from an adult woman who had mild COVID-19 (a few samples of this study predate the infection). Cell type and time point are not known. The chain has TRBV12-3 or TRBV12-4 and TRBJ1-2; tentative D call: TRBD1 (5 bases). This CDR3 is CASTSGSFRGYTF. The CDR3 nucleotides read TGTGCCAGCACCTCAGGGTCTTTTCGAGGCTACACCTTC.